This entry concerns a single T cell receptor beta chain. The sample comes from a study of response to subunit inactivated influenza vaccine. This CDR3 comprises 15 residues. The V and J ends lost 3 bases and 3 bases, in that order; junction bases with no gene match: 4. CDR1 and CDR2 (germline): LGHNA, YSLEER. MiXCR, applied by TCRdb to the RT-PCR reads, yields one record per CDR3 protein. In the table there are around 650,000 distinct CDR3 sequences, around a sixth of which are singletons. This TCR was recovered from a man in his forties or fifties who received an inactivated influenza vaccine. The gene calls are TRBV4-3 and TRBJ2-1, with 8 bases matching TRBD1. Material: PBMCs from blood, obtained 12 days after vaccination. The CDR3 bases are TGCGCCAGCAGCCAGACAGGGGCGGGCTACAATGAGCAGTTCTTC. It is translated as CASSQTGAGYNEQFF.